The 21 T cell receptor beta chains reported below all come from one sample, sequenced in a study of OX40 agonist ivuxolimab in advanced cancers. Libraries were prepared by immunoSEQ multiplex PCR; TCRdb keeps only in-frame clonotypes and omits some of them. The table records tens of thousands of clones, approximately 90% of them present only once. Sequencing used CD4+ or CD8+ T cells sorted from blood, obtained in a trial of the OX40 agonist ivuxolimab. The receptors come from an adult with an advanced solid tumor such as melanoma, head and neck, liver or kidney cancer.

The gene calls are TRBV10-3 and TRBJ1-5; D ambiguous. This CDR3 contains 15 residues. Between the trimmed V and J ends, which lost 1 base and 1 base, there was a span of 8 bases. Germline V lookup: CDR1 ENHRY, CDR2 SYGVKD. The CDR3 protein is CAISEWQASNQPQHF. DNA of the CDR3: TGTGCCATCAGTGAGTGGCAGGCCAGCAATCAGCCCCAGCATTTT.

The chain links TRBV6-6 to TRBJ1-4; 8 bases align to TRBD1. After removal of 6 bases from V and 3 bases from J, the junction contained 6 bases not matched to a gene. The CDR3 spans 15 residues. CDR1 MNHNY and CDR2 SVGAGI come from the germline V gene (reference sequence). The CDR3 spells CASRERTGPNEKLFF. CDR3 coding DNA: TGTGCCAGCAGAGAACGGACAGGGCCTAATGAAAAACTGTTTTTT.

V is TRBV5-1 and J is TRBJ2-1; D may match TRBD1 or TRBD2 (5 bases each). Germline V gene lookup returns CDR1 SGHRS and CDR2 YFSETQ. The CDR3 runs 18 residues. Trimming removed 2 bases at V and 9 bases at J, with 27 bases between. The chain's CDR3 is CASSLLPRHVGGSGEQFF. CDR3 nucleotide sequence: TGCGCCAGCAGCTTACTTCCACGACACGTTGGGGGATCGGGTGAGCAGTTCTTC.

The gene calls are TRBV27 and TRBJ1-4, with a possible D match to TRBD1 (6 bases). This CDR3 contains 14 residues. Trimming stripped 7 bases from V and 13 bases from J, with 22 bases between. Germline CDR1 and CDR2: MNHEY and SMNVEV (reference sequence). CDR3 amino acids: CASTPGVGGQRLFF. For the CDR3, the DNA is TGTGCCAGCACCCCAGGAGTAGGGGGGCAGAGACTGTTTTTT. The full variable domain, in which reference TRBV27 and TRBJ1-4 provide the parts outside the CDR3, is EAQVTQNPRYLITVTGKKLTVTCSQNMNHEYMSWYRQDPGLGLRQIYYSMNVEVTDKGDVPEGYKVSRKEKRNFPLILESPSPNQTSLYFCASTPGVGGQRLFFGSGTQLSVL.

CDR3 amino acids: CASSLGGAGTGELFF. The CDR3 DNA reads TGTGCCAGCAGCTTAGGGGGAGCGGGCACCGGGGAGCTGTTTTTT. This chain connects TRBV5-4 to TRBJ2-2; TRBD1 or TRBD2 may be the D gene (6 bases each). The CDR3 covers 15 residues. Germline V lookup: CDR1 SGHNT, CDR2 YYREEE (reference sequence). V was pared by 2 bases and J by 4 bases, with 12 bases between.

The V and J genes are TRBV5-1 and TRBJ2-3; D possibly matches TRBD1 or TRBD2 (5 bases each). This CDR3 contains 13 residues. Trimming left V 5 bases short and J 4 bases short, with 11 bases between. From germline, CDR1 is SGHRS and CDR2 YFSETQ. CDR3 region: CASRPGDPDTQYF. DNA for the CDR3: TGCGCCAGCAGACCCGGGGACCCAGATACGCAGTATTTT.

V is TRBV10-3 and J is TRBJ1-2; TRBD1 aligns across 10 bases. V lost 0 bases, J lost 6 bases, and 4 bases stayed unmatched. Germline assignment: CDR1 ENHRY and CDR2 SYGVKD. This CDR3 spans 15 amino acids. The CDR3 DNA reads as TGTGCCATCAGTGAGTCGACGGGACAGGGGCATGGCTACACCTTC. Its translation is CAISESTGQGHGYTF.

This chain joins TRBV5-4 and TRBJ1-4; a possible D gene is TRBD1 (6 bases). The CDR3 runs 14 residues. Germline V gene data show CDR1 as SGHNT and CDR2 as YYREEE (reference sequence). The ends were cut back, 2 bases at V and 8 bases at J, with 13 bases in the middle. The CDR3 region has the DNA TGTGCCAGCAGCTTCGCAGGGGATCGCGAAAAACTGTTTTTT. Encoded protein: CASSFAGDREKLFF.

J is TRBJ1-2 and V is TRBV7-2; TRBD1 agrees at 7 bases. Germline V gives CDR1 SGHTA, CDR2 FQGNSA. The CDR3 is 14 amino acids. Trimming at V came to 5 bases and at J to 5 bases, leaving 8 bases not matched to a gene. The CDR3 loop reads CASSAAGQLYGYTF. CDR3 coding DNA: TGTGCCAGCAGCGCCGCGGGACAGCTTTATGGCTACACCTTC.

This chain joins TRBV19 and TRBJ2-2, with TRBD1 matching over 7 bases. The CDR3 extends over 15 amino acids. Germline V gene data show CDR1 as LNHDA and CDR2 as SQIVND (reference sequence). J gave up 0 bases and V 6 bases, and 4 bases lay outside the gene matches. CDR3 coding DNA: TGTGCCAGTAGAAGACAGGGCTCGAACACCGGGGAGCTGTTTTTT. This encodes CASRRQGSNTGELFF.

Written as DNA, the CDR3 is TGTGCCAGCTCACCGCGTAGCGGGGATCCTGCGCAGTACTTC. Amino acids: CASSPRSGDPAQYF. This chain joins TRBV18 and TRBJ2-7; 8 bases line up with TRBD2. In germline, CDR1 is KGHSH, CDR2 LQKENI. The V gene end was trimmed by 3 bases and the J gene end by 9 bases; junction bases not matched to a gene: 10. The CDR3 has 14 residues.

The V gene is TRBV6-5, the J gene TRBJ2-7; no reliable D call. The V end lost 7 bases, the J end lost 2 bases, and 12 bases lay between the germline ends. The CDR3 totals 13 residues. Germline V gene data show CDR1 as MNHEY and CDR2 as SVGAGI. The CDR3 protein is CASTELPTYEQYF. The CDR3 DNA is TGTGCCAGCACTGAGCTACCCACCTACGAGCAGTACTTC.

Of note for this clone: At the DNA level, this CDR3 is encoded by other sequences in the same sample as well. V usage is TRBV7-2 and J usage is TRBJ2-7, with 12 bases that match TRBD2. CDR3 length: 14 amino acids. Germline V gene data show CDR1 as SGHTA and CDR2 as FQGNSA. Germline trimming cut 5 bases from V and 7 bases from J; bases unmatched to any gene: 6. DNA of the CDR3: TGTGCCAGCAGCGAACGACTAGCGGGAGAGGAGCAGTACTTC. Translated, it gives CASSERLAGEEQYF.

This chain uses TRBV7-9 with TRBJ2-3; 13 nucleotides match TRBD2. The CDR3 has 14 amino acids. Trimming cost V 7 bases and J 6 bases; bases outside gene matches: 4. Germline CDR1 reads SEHNR; CDR2 reads FQNEAQ (reference sequence). CDR3 residues: CASTGLAGEDTQYF. CDR3 DNA: TGTGCCAGCACCGGACTAGCGGGAGAGGATACGCAGTATTTT.

Turning to this clone: Other DNA sequences in this specimen translate into the identical CDR3. The rearrangement joins TRBV6-6 to TRBJ2-7; D is ambiguous. Trimming took off 0 bases at V and 6 bases at J, with 6 bases between the two ends. Germline CDR1 and CDR2: MNHNY and SVGAGI (reference sequence). The CDR3 extends over 12 amino acids. The CDR3 region is CASSYSTREQYF. The CDR3 DNA follows: TGTGCCAGCAGTTACTCAACACGCGAGCAGTACTTC.

The rearrangement links TRBV2 to TRBJ1-3; 9 bases match TRBD1. The germline V gene has CDR1 SNHLY and CDR2 FYNNEI. This CDR3 spans 16 amino acids. The V and J ends lost 6 bases and 0 bases, in that order; junction bases with no gene match: 6. CDR3 coding DNA: TGTGCCAGCAGGGGACAGGGATTGGACTCTGGAAACACCATATATTTT. Its translation: CASRGQGLDSGNTIYF.

V and J are TRBV5-5 and TRBJ2-2, with no clear D. The germline V and J ends were trimmed by 2 bases and 3 bases, with 2 bases remaining between them. Germline CDR1 reads SGHKS; CDR2 reads YYEKEE (reference sequence). The CDR3 covers 12 residues. The CDR3 DNA follows: TGTGCCAGCAGCTTTGACACCGGGGAGCTGTTTTTT. Residues: CASSFDTGELFF.

This chain links TRBV6-1 with TRBJ2-6; possibly TRBD1 for D (5 bases). The V gene's germline CDR1 is MNHNS and CDR2 SASEGT. The V end lost 2 bases, the J end lost 0 bases, and 14 bases lay between the germline ends. The CDR3 loop spans 18 amino acids. CDR3 DNA: TGTGCCAGCAGTGAACGGGCTGACAGTCTCTCTGGGGCCAACGTCCTGACTTTC. Translation: CASSERADSLSGANVLTF.

This chain connects TRBV5-1 to TRBJ2-1; 11 bases fit TRBD2. There are 14 residues in the CDR3. Trimming at V came to 4 bases and at J to 7 bases, leaving 4 bases not matched to a gene. In germline, CDR1 is SGHRS, CDR2 YFSETQ. The CDR3 is CASSAGTSGNEQFF. The CDR3 bases are TGCGCCAGCAGCGCCGGGACTAGCGGAAATGAGCAGTTCTTC.

This clone was counted a single time. The gene calls are TRBV5-1 and TRBJ1-4; 9 bases agree with TRBD1. Germline V gene lookup returns CDR1 SGHRS and CDR2 YFSETQ. The CDR3 is 17 amino acids. With 3 bases clipped from V and 3 bases from J, the junction kept 9 bases outside the gene matches. CDR3 nucleotide sequence: TGCGCCAGCAGCTACCACAGGGGGCGCGGGTCTAATGAAAAACTGTTTTTT. Translation gives CASSYHRGRGSNEKLFF.

The chain combines TRBV7-2 with TRBJ1-1, with unresolved D. CDR1 SGHTA and CDR2 FQGNSA come from the germline V gene. This CDR3 contains 13 residues. Between the trimmed V and J ends, which lost 5 bases and 0 bases, there was a span of 7 bases. CDR3 amino acids: CASSLYMNTEAFF. CDR3 coding DNA: TGTGCCAGCAGCCTTTATATGAACACTGAAGCTTTCTTT.